These T cell receptor beta chains were read from a single sample in a study of T cells in Graves' hyperthyroidism and ophthalmopathy. TCRdb ran MiXCR on the multiplex PCR reads and lists one entry per CDR3 protein. The repertoire consists of around 300,000 distinct CDR3 sequences, with around 20% occurring once and the leading ten covering roughly 60%. Sequencing was carried out using blood. These TCRs come from a man aged 25-40 years with Graves' ophthalmopathy. Both conserved end residues are part of each CDR3.

v_gene: TRBV11-2; j_gene: TRBJ1-4; CDR3aa: CASSAAGTGVQGEKLFF
v_gene: TRBV5-1; j_gene: TRBJ2-7; CDR3aa: CASSAGQGSGEQYF
v_gene: TRBV28; j_gene: TRBJ2-2; CDR3aa: CASRYSGSRAGELFF
v_gene: TRBV11-2; j_gene: TRBJ1-5; CDR3aa: CASSLDTWGPQHF
v_gene: TRBV25-1; j_gene: TRBJ2-1; CDR3aa: CASSLDRKFF
v_gene: TRBV5-1; j_gene: TRBJ2-7; CDR3aa: CASSLEGPRFYEQYF
v_gene: TRBV5-1; j_gene: TRBJ1-3; CDR3aa: CASSSGTGAGNTIYF
v_gene: TRBV20-1; j_gene: TRBJ2-1; CDR3aa: CSARGRLAGGAYNEQFF
v_gene: TRBV5-1; j_gene: TRBJ2-1; CDR3aa: CASSELPGLAVVNEQFF
v_gene: TRBV18; j_gene: TRBJ2-3; CDR3aa: CASSPRSNGDTQYF
v_gene: TRBV11-2; j_gene: TRBJ2-1; CDR3aa: CASSLGHEQFF
v_gene: TRBV18; j_gene: TRBJ2-3; CDR3aa: CASSPPLDYDTQYF
v_gene: TRBV12-5; j_gene: TRBJ2-3; CDR3aa: CASGLERTGTDTQYF
v_gene: TRBV7-2; j_gene: TRBJ1-2; CDR3aa: CASSLMGQGRGYTF
v_gene: TRBV7-6; j_gene: TRBJ2-1; CDR3aa: CASSLAGTRKIDEQFF
v_gene: TRBV7-9; j_gene: TRBJ2-3; CDR3aa: CASSLARADTQYF
v_gene: TRBV12-3/TRBV12-4; j_gene: TRBJ1-4; CDR3aa: CASSLGTGDGTNEKLFF
v_gene: TRBV15; j_gene: TRBJ2-3; CDR3aa: CATSRDGDTQYF
v_gene: TRBV28; j_gene: TRBJ2-1; CDR3aa: CASSGTSGSYVYNEQFF
v_gene: TRBV5-6; j_gene: TRBJ2-5; CDR3aa: CASSSRSGSVETQYF
v_gene: TRBV30; j_gene: TRBJ2-7; CDR3aa: CAWKPSVRSYEQYF
v_gene: TRBV20-1; j_gene: TRBJ1-2; CDR3aa: CSAREDANYGYTF
v_gene: TRBV24-1; j_gene: TRBJ2-1; CDR3aa: CATSDPQTSGITNEQFF
v_gene: TRBV11-1; j_gene: TRBJ2-1; CDR3aa: CASSSPGLAGSNEQFF
v_gene: TRBV7-9; j_gene: TRBJ2-5; CDR3aa: CASMQGGGETQYF
v_gene: TRBV24-1; j_gene: TRBJ2-1; CDR3aa: CATSDSSGLAGDRNEQFF
v_gene: TRBV12-3/TRBV12-4; j_gene: TRBJ1-2; CDR3aa: CASSSADRNYGYTF
v_gene: TRBV10-3; j_gene: TRBJ2-5; CDR3aa: CAISVNREETQYF
v_gene: TRBV7-9; j_gene: TRBJ2-5; CDR3aa: CASSPRSGETQYF
v_gene: TRBV5-1; j_gene: TRBJ2-5; CDR3aa: CASSLDPSVGQETQYF
v_gene: TRBV4-1; j_gene: TRBJ2-2; CDR3aa: CASSQDKGGFNTGELFF
v_gene: TRBV13; j_gene: TRBJ1-1; CDR3aa: CASSLDQKPEAFF
v_gene: TRBV30; j_gene: TRBJ1-3; CDR3aa: CAWSVITGYGNTIYF
v_gene: TRBV11-2; j_gene: TRBJ2-3; CDR3aa: CASSFHQRQGAAGNTQYF
v_gene: TRBV11-3; j_gene: TRBJ1-1; CDR3aa: CASSLTGGLGQGPNAEAFF
v_gene: TRBV2; j_gene: TRBJ2-2; CDR3aa: CASSVQSNGELFF
v_gene: TRBV3-1; j_gene: TRBJ2-3; CDR3aa: CASSESPGDTQYF
v_gene: TRBV6-1; j_gene: TRBJ2-1; CDR3aa: CASSRRDNEQFF